The rows below give T cell receptor beta chains drawn from one sample of a study of early T cells in non-severe SARS-CoV-2 infection. TCRdb independently ran MiXCR on the 5' RACE reads; one entry per CDR3 protein. The sample consists of about 50,000 distinct CDR3 sequences, around a tenth of them appearing once. The source material was whole blood. The source of these receptors is an adult who was a healthcare worker with PCR-confirmed SARS-CoV-2 infection or an uninfected control (not recorded which). The CDR3 runs from the conserved cysteine through the conserved F or W. Each record gives: clone size, V gene, D gene, J gene, CDR3 protein, CDR3 DNA. D genes are given only for firm matches. Clone size is shown for a subset of rows, as once, few, many or a class of expanded clone.

size: many
V: TRBV10-2
D: NA
J: TRBJ1-2
CDR3: CASSDEPTVTYGYTF
DNA: TGCGCCAGCAGTGATGAGCCTACAGTAACCTATGGCTACACCTTC

size: many
V: TRBV19
D: NA
J: TRBJ1-5
CDR3: CASRGVGQPQHF
DNA: TGTGCCAGTAGGGGTGTGGGTCAGCCCCAGCATTTT

size: NA
V: TRBV9
D: NA
J: TRBJ2-2
CDR3: CASNPASGELFF
DNA: TGTGCCAGCAACCCGGCGTCCGGGGAGCTGTTTTTT

size: many
V: TRBV4-1
D: NA
J: TRBJ2-4
CDR3: CASSQVPAGEAVQYF
DNA: TGCGCCAGCAGCCAAGTCCCGGCAGGGGAGGCCGTTCAGTACTTC

size: few
V: TRBV29-1
D: TRBD1
J: TRBJ2-7
CDR3: CSVDNRGLFDEQYF
DNA: TGCAGCGTTGACAACAGGGGGCTATTCGACGAGCAGTACTTC

size: many
V: TRBV21-1
D: NA
J: TRBJ1-6
CDR3: CASLDRRNSPLHF
DNA: TGTGCCAGCCTGGACAGAAGAAATTCACCCCTCCACTTT

size: many
V: TRBV7-6
D: NA
J: TRBJ1-1
CDR3: CASSQDRNTEAFF
DNA: TGTGCCAGCAGCCAGGACAGAAACACTGAAGCTTTCTTT

size: NA
V: TRBV6-6
D: NA
J: TRBJ2-2
CDR3: CASSRLANTGELFF
DNA: TGTGCCAGCAGTCGACTGGCGAACACCGGGGAGCTGTTTTTT

size: once
V: TRBV29-1
D: TRBD1
J: TRBJ2-7
CDR3: CSVAGTGGYEQYF
DNA: TGCAGCGTTGCCGGGACAGGAGGCTACGAGCAGTACTTC

size: few
V: TRBV7-2
D: NA
J: TRBJ2-7
CDR3: CASSSPDFLAEQYF
DNA: TGTGCCAGCAGCTCCCCGGACTTCCTGGCCGAGCAGTACTTC

size: few
V: TRBV6-6
D: TRBD2
J: TRBJ2-2
CDR3: CASTLSRGLAGVSGELFF
DNA: TGTGCCAGCACATTAAGTAGGGGACTAGCGGGAGTATCCGGGGAGCTGTTTTTT

size: many
V: TRBV30
D: NA
J: TRBJ2-3
CDR3: CAWRMGTRQYF
DNA: TGTGCCTGGAGGATGGGGACCAGGCAGTATTTT

size: few
V: TRBV7-3
D: NA
J: TRBJ1-1
CDR3: CASSLDQNTEAFF
DNA: TGTGCCAGCAGCTTAGACCAGAACACTGAAGCTTTCTTT

size: many
V: TRBV7-3
D: NA
J: TRBJ2-2
CDR3: CASSLYGFGTGELFF
DNA: TGTGCCAGCAGCTTATACGGGTTCGGAACCGGGGAGCTGTTTTTT

size: few
V: TRBV2
D: NA
J: TRBJ1-2
CDR3: CASSEAELGYTF
DNA: TGTGCCAGCAGTGAAGCCGAGTTAGGCTACACCTTC

size: few
V: TRBV6-2/TRBV6-3
D: TRBD2
J: TRBJ2-1
CDR3: CASSATLAGGPNNEQFF
DNA: TGTGCCAGCAGTGCGACTTTGGCGGGAGGACCTAACAATGAGCAGTTCTTC

size: few
V: TRBV29-1
D: NA
J: TRBJ2-5
CDR3: CSVAGTQETQYF
DNA: TGCAGCGTTGCGGGGACACAAGAGACCCAGTACTTC

size: many
V: TRBV20-1
D: NA
J: TRBJ1-5
CDR3: CSAREPNSNQPQHF
DNA: TGCAGTGCTAGAGAGCCGAATAGCAATCAGCCCCAGCATTTT

size: many
V: TRBV29-1
D: NA
J: TRBJ1-1
CDR3: CSHTGVNTEAFF
DNA: TGCAGCCATACAGGAGTAAACACTGAAGCTTTCTTT

size: many
V: TRBV27
D: NA
J: TRBJ2-7
CDR3: CASSLRGVAGTYEQYF
DNA: TGTGCCAGCAGCCTCAGAGGCGTGGCAGGCACCTACGAGCAGTACTTC

size: many
V: TRBV4-3
D: NA
J: TRBJ1-2
CDR3: CASSQFSGDYGYTF
DNA: TGCGCCAGCAGCCAATTCTCAGGGGACTATGGCTACACCTTC

size: NA
V: TRBV3-1
D: NA
J: TRBJ1-5
CDR3: CASSHGAGQPQHF
DNA: TGTGCCAGCAGCCACGGAGCCGGGCAGCCCCAGCATTTT

size: many
V: TRBV12-3/TRBV12-4
D: NA
J: TRBJ1-2
CDR3: CASSLSGTPKGYTF
DNA: TGTGCCAGCAGTTTATCCGGGACACCAAAGGGCTACACCTTC

size: few
V: TRBV10-3
D: TRBD1
J: TRBJ1-5
CDR3: CAISESGTGNSNQPQHF
DNA: TGTGCCATCAGTGAGTCAGGGACAGGGAATAGCAATCAGCCCCAGCATTTT

size: many
V: TRBV7-6
D: TRBD2
J: TRBJ2-1
CDR3: CASSFFGGSRVSGEQFF
DNA: TGTGCCAGCAGCTTTTTTGGCGGGAGTCGCGTTTCGGGTGAGCAGTTCTTC

size: NA
V: TRBV30
D: NA
J: TRBJ1-2
CDR3: CAWSFGLAYGYTF
DNA: TGTGCCTGGAGTTTCGGGCTCGCCTATGGCTACACCTTC

size: NA
V: TRBV6-1
D: NA
J: TRBJ2-1
CDR3: CASSEDRNEQFF
DNA: TGTGCCAGCAGTGAGGACCGAAATGAGCAGTTCTTC

size: many
V: TRBV28
D: NA
J: TRBJ1-3
CDR3: CASRETKLLSGNTIYF
DNA: TGTGCCAGCAGGGAGACAAAACTTCTCTCTGGAAACACCATATATTTT

size: many
V: TRBV29-1
D: NA
J: TRBJ1-1
CDR3: CSVTTGPSNTEAFF
DNA: TGCAGCGTGACAACAGGGCCTTCCAACACTGAAGCTTTCTTT

size: many
V: TRBV24-1
D: NA
J: TRBJ1-2
CDR3: CATSDTDKHYTF
DNA: TGTGCCACCAGTGATACGGACAAGCACTACACCTTC

size: NA
V: TRBV29-1
D: NA
J: TRBJ2-3
CDR3: CSVEQGRRDEYF
DNA: TGCAGCGTTGAACAAGGGCGGCGGGACGAGTATTTT

size: many
V: TRBV30
D: NA
J: TRBJ1-1
CDR3: CAASPRGLNTEAFF
DNA: TGTGCCGCATCCCCTCGGGGGTTGAACACTGAAGCTTTCTTT

size: NA
V: TRBV5-1
D: TRBD2
J: TRBJ2-2
CDR3: CASSPERLAGVTGELFF
DNA: TGCGCCAGCAGCCCGGAGAGACTAGCGGGAGTTACCGGGGAGCTGTTTTTT

size: many
V: TRBV12-3/TRBV12-4
D: NA
J: TRBJ2-1
CDR3: CASSLTRGEQFF
DNA: TGTGCCAGCAGTTTAACTCGTGGTGAGCAGTTCTTC

size: few
V: TRBV10-3
D: NA
J: TRBJ1-1
CDR3: CAIRTDDNTEAFF
DNA: TGTGCCATCAGGACCGACGATAACACTGAAGCTTTCTTT

size: few
V: TRBV20-1
D: NA
J: TRBJ2-1
CDR3: CSARDSRGSNEQFF
DNA: TGCAGTGCTAGAGATTCGAGGGGGAGCAATGAGCAGTTCTTC

size: NA
V: TRBV5-1
D: TRBD2
J: TRBJ2-1
CDR3: CASRPTPSGGTYNEQFF
DNA: TGCGCCAGCAGGCCAACACCTAGCGGGGGAACCTACAATGAGCAGTTCTTC

size: few
V: TRBV20-1
D: TRBD1
J: TRBJ2-2
CDR3: CSARLNGQANTGELFF
DNA: TGCAGTGCTAGACTCAATGGACAGGCCAACACCGGGGAGCTGTTTTTT

size: many
V: TRBV6-2/TRBV6-3
D: TRBD2
J: TRBJ2-1
CDR3: CASKLAGGKDEQFF
DNA: TGTGCCAGTAAACTAGCGGGAGGGAAGGATGAGCAGTTCTTC

size: NA
V: TRBV7-6
D: NA
J: TRBJ1-1
CDR3: CASSLVGRAEAFF
DNA: TGTGCCAGCAGCTTAGTAGGGCGGGCTGAAGCTTTCTTT